A selection of T cell receptor beta chains follows, all from one sample in a study of PD-L1 blockade in urothelial cancer. Data came from immunoSEQ multiplex PCR; TCRdb stores just in-frame clones and leaves some out. This table has about 30,000 clones, around 85% appearing once. The material sequenced was PBMCs, taken around atezolizumab (anti-PD-L1) treatment. Receptors were obtained from a middle-aged man with urothelial cancer. Both conserved end residues are part of each CDR3. Fields, in order: V gene, D gene, J gene, clone size, CDR3 DNA, CDR3 protein. A D gene is named only where the DNA matches it firmly. Size tells how often a clone was seen (once, few, many) or the class of an expanded clone, and some rows leave it out.

V gene: TRBV5-6; D gene: -; J gene: TRBJ1-1; clone size: few; CDR3 DNA: TGTGCCAGCAGCTTGGATTCATGGCAGGTCCTCGAAGCTTTCTTT; CDR3 protein: CASSLDSWQVLEAFF
V gene: TRBV5-1; D gene: TRBD1; J gene: TRBJ2-2; clone size: -; CDR3 DNA: TGCGCCAGCAGCTCGATAACAGGGGCCGGGGAGCTGTTTTTT; CDR3 protein: CASSSITGAGELFF
V gene: TRBV6-5; D gene: -; J gene: TRBJ2-5; clone size: few; CDR3 DNA: TGTGCCAGCAGTTCGGGCGTGGGGGGGACCCAGTACTTC; CDR3 protein: CASSSGVGGTQYF
V gene: TRBV5-4; D gene: -; J gene: TRBJ2-7; clone size: -; CDR3 DNA: TGTGCCAGCAGCTCTCTTTACGAGCAGTACTTC; CDR3 protein: CASSSLYEQYF
V gene: TRBV9; D gene: -; J gene: TRBJ2-7; clone size: -; CDR3 DNA: TGTGCCAGCAGCGTAGACGACAGTCCTAGCTCCTACGAGCAGTACTTC; CDR3 protein: CASSVDDSPSSYEQYF
V gene: TRBV5-1; D gene: -; J gene: TRBJ2-1; clone size: -; CDR3 DNA: TGCGCCAGCAGCTTGCAGCGGGCTGACAATGAGCAGTTCTTC; CDR3 protein: CASSLQRADNEQFF
V gene: TRBV6-5; D gene: TRBD1; J gene: TRBJ2-2; clone size: -; CDR3 DNA: TGTGCCAGCAGTTACCATAGGACAGGGAAAACCGGGGAGCTGTTTTTT; CDR3 protein: CASSYHRTGKTGELFF
V gene: TRBV28; D gene: -; J gene: TRBJ2-1; clone size: few; CDR3 DNA: TGTGCCAGCAGGTCGCCAGGGGTATCCTACAATGAGCAGTTCTTC; CDR3 protein: CASRSPGVSYNEQFF
V gene: TRBV6-1; D gene: TRBD2; J gene: TRBJ2-7; clone size: -; CDR3 DNA: TGTGCCAGCAGGGGGGGGAGGGCCGGCGAGCAGTACTTC; CDR3 protein: CASRGGRAGEQYF
V gene: TRBV19; D gene: TRBD1; J gene: TRBJ1-5; clone size: few; CDR3 DNA: TGTGCCAGTACAGACAGGGGGGAGAATCAGCCCCAGCATTTT; CDR3 protein: CASTDRGENQPQHF
V gene: TRBV28; D gene: TRBD1; J gene: TRBJ1-5; clone size: -; CDR3 DNA: TGTGCCAGCAGCCCGCAGCGACAGGGCGGGCAGCCCCAGCATTTT; CDR3 protein: CASSPQRQGGQPQHF
V gene: TRBV7-2; D gene: -; J gene: TRBJ2-2; clone size: -; CDR3 DNA: TGTGCCAGCCCCAAGCGCGGGGTATACACCGGGGAGCTGTTTTTT; CDR3 protein: CASPKRGVYTGELFF
V gene: TRBV27; D gene: TRBD1; J gene: TRBJ2-3; clone size: -; CDR3 DNA: TGTGCCAGCAGTACCTCTATAAGGACAGGACCTAGCACAGATACGCAGTATTTT; CDR3 protein: CASSTSIRTGPSTDTQYF
V gene: TRBV30; D gene: TRBD2; J gene: TRBJ2-5; clone size: -; CDR3 DNA: TGTGCCTGGAGGGAACGAGGCGGGGGGGACCAAGAGACCCAGTACTTC; CDR3 protein: CAWRERGGGDQETQYF
V gene: TRBV2; D gene: -; J gene: TRBJ2-3; clone size: -; CDR3 DNA: TGTGCCAGCCTGTTTGACTCTCACACAGATACGCAGTATTTT; CDR3 protein: CASLFDSHTDTQYF
V gene: TRBV28; D gene: -; J gene: TRBJ1-5; clone size: -; CDR3 DNA: TGTGCCAGCACCGAAACAGGGTATCGAAGCAATCAGCCCCAGCATTTT; CDR3 protein: CASTETGYRSNQPQHF
V gene: TRBV5-8; D gene: -; J gene: TRBJ1-2; clone size: -; CDR3 DNA: TGTGCCAGCAGACTAATCAAGTCCAACAACTATGGCTACACCTTC; CDR3 protein: CASRLIKSNNYGYTF